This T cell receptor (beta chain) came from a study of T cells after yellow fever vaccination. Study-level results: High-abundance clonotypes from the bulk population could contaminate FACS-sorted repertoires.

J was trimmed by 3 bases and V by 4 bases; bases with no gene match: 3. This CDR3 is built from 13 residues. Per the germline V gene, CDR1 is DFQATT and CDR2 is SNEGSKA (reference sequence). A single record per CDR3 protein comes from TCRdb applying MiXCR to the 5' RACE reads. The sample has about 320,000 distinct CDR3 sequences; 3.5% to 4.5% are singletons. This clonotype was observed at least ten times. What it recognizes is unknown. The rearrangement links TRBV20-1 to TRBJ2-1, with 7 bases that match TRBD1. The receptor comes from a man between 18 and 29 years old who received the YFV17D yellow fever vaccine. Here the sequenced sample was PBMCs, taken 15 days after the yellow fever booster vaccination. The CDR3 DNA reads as TGCAGTGCTACTCGGACAGGCTACAATGAGCAGTTCTTC. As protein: CSATRTGYNEQFF.